Listed below are T cell receptor beta chains from one sample, sequenced in a study of blood T cell repertoires in COVID-19. Assay: immunoSEQ multiplex PCR; the TCRdb copy retains only in-frame clones and omits some. The data show tens of thousands of clones, roughly 80% seen once. Sequences were obtained from peripheral blood. These receptors all stem from a man between 65 and 85 years old with COVID-19, enrolled during active disease. The CDR3 runs from the conserved cysteine through the conserved F or W. D genes are given only for firm matches. Clone size is shown for a subset of rows, as once, few, many or a class of expanded clone.

>TRBD1|TRBV4-3|NA|TRBJ2-7
TGCGCCAGCAGCCAAGGTCCCGGGGCAGGGGGCGCTTCGTACGAGCAGTACTTC
CASSQGPGAGGASYEQYF
>TRBD1|TRBV19|NA|TRBJ2-3
TGTGCCAGTGGACGGACAGGGGCTAGAGATACGCAGTATTTT
CASGRTGARDTQYF
>NA|TRBV7-9|NA|TRBJ1-1
TGTGCCAGCAGCTTGGGCGACAGTATGAACACTGAAGCTTTCTTT
CASSLGDSMNTEAFF
>NA|TRBV6-5|NA|TRBJ2-1
TGTGCCAGCAGTTACTCCGGTGGGGGAGGCGAGCAGTTCTTC
CASSYSGGGGEQFF
>TRBD2|TRBV15|NA|TRBJ2-3
TGTGCCACCAGCAGACCTAGCGGGAGGGCGAAAGATACGCAGTATTTT
CATSRPSGRAKDTQYF
>NA|TRBV24-1|NA|TRBJ2-3
TGTGCCACCAGTGGGTGGACTTCCCGGGAGTTGATTAACACAGATACGCAGTATTTT
CATSGWTSRELINTDTQYF
>TRBD2|TRBV29-1|few|TRBJ2-1
TGCAGCGTTCGTAGCGGGAGCAAAGTGGGAGAGCAGTTCTTC
CSVRSGSKVGEQFF
>NA|TRBV7-2|once|TRBJ1-1
TGTGCCAGCAGCTACACCTACACTGAAGCTTTCTTT
CASSYTYTEAFF
>NA|TRBV9|NA|TRBJ1-1
TGTGCCAGCAGCCCCGGGACACCATCTGAAGCTTTCTTT
CASSPGTPSEAFF
>NA|TRBV4-1|NA|TRBJ1-1
TGCGCCAGCAGCAATGCAGGACATGAAGCTTTCTTT
CASSNAGHEAFF
>TRBD1|TRBV9|NA|TRBJ2-7
TGTGCCAGCAGCCCAAGGGACAGCCTCTACGAGCAGTACTTC
CASSPRDSLYEQYF
>TRBD1|TRBV30|NA|TRBJ1-5
TGTGCCTGGAGCCGTTCGGACAGGTGGGTTCAGCCCCAGCATTTT
CAWSRSDRWVQPQHF
>TRBD1|TRBV7-2|NA|TRBJ1-2
TGTGCCAGCAGCCCGACAGGGGCGGCCTATGGCTACACCTTC
CASSPTGAAYGYTF
>NA|TRBV5-1|NA|TRBJ2-7
TGCGCCAGCAGCTTGGATAGCAGCCCCTACGAGCAGTACTTC
CASSLDSSPYEQYF